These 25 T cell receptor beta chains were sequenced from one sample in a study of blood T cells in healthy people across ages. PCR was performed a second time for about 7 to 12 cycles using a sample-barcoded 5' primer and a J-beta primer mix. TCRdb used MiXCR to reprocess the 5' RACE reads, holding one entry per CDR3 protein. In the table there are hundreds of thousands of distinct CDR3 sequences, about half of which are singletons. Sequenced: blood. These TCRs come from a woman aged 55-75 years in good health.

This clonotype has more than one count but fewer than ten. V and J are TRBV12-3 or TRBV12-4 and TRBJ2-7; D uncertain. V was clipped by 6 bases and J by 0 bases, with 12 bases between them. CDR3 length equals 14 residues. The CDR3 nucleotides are TGTGCCAGCAGACCCAATCCCTCCTCCTACGAGCAGTACTTC. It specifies CASRPNPSSYEQYF.

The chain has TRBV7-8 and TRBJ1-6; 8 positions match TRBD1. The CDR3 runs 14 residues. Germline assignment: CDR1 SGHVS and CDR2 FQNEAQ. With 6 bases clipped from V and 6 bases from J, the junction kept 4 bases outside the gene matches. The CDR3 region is CASSTDRGNSPLHF. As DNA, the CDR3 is TGTGCCAGCAGTACAGACAGGGGTAATTCACCCCTCCACTTT.

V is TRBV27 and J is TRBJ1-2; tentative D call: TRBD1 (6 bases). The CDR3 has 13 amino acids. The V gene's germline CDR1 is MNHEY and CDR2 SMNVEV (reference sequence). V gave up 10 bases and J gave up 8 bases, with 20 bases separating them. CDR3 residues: CAIKSLQGGGYTF. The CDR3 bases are TGTGCCATCAAATCGTTACAGGGAGGCGGCTACACCTTC.

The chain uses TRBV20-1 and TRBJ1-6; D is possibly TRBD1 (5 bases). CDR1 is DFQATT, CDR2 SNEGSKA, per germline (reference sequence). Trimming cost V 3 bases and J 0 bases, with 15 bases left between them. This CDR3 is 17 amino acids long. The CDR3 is CSASRGSGSSYNSPLHF. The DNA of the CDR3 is TGCAGTGCTAGTCGGGGGTCGGGGAGCTCCTATAATTCACCCCTCCACTTT.

CDR3 sequence reads: CASSGDGYTF. The CDR3, as DNA: TGTGCCAGTAGTGGGGACGGCTACACCTTC. The chain has TRBV19 and TRBJ1-2; tentatively, D is TRBD1 (5 bases). The ends were cut back, 5 bases at V and 8 bases at J, with 6 bases in the middle. The length of the CDR3 is 10 residues. In germline, CDR1 is LNHDA, CDR2 SQIVND (reference sequence).

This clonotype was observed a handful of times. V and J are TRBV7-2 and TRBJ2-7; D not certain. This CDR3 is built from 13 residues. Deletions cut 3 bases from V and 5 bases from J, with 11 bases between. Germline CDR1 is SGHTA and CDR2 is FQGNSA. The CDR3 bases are TGTGCCAGCAGCTTTTCCAATGGGGACGAGCAGTACTTC. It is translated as CASSFSNGDEQYF.

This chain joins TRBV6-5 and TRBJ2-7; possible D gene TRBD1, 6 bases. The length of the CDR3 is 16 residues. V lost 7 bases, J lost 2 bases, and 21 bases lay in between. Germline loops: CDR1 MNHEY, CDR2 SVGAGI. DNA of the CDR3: TGTGCCAGCAAAATCGGGACACTTGGGTCAACCTACGAGCAGTACTTC. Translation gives CASKIGTLGSTYEQYF.

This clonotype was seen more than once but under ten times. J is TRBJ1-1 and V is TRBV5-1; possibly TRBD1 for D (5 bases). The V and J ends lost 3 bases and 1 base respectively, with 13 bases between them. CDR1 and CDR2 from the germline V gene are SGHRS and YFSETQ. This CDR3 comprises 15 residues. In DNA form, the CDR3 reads TGCGCCAGCAGCTCCCTTGGACAAACGAACACTGAAGCTTTCTTT. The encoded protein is CASSSLGQTNTEAFF.

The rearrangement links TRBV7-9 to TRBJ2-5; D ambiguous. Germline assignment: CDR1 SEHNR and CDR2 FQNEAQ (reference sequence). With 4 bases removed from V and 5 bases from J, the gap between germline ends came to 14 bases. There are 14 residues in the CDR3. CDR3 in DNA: TGTGCCAGCAGCTCAGCAGAGGTCGGGGAGACCCAGTACTTC. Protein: CASSSAEVGETQYF.

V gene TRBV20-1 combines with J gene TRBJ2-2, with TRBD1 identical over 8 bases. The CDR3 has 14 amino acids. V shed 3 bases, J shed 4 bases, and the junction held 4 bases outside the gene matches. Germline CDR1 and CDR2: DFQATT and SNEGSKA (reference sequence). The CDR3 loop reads CSASGQGSTGELFF. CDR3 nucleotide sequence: TGCAGTGCTAGCGGACAGGGTAGCACCGGGGAGCTGTTTTTT.

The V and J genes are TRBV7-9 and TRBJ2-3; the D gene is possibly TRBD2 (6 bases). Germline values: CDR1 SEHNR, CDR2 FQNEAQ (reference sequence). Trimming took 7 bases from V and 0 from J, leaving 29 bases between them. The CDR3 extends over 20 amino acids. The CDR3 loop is CASTLRGGMSARSSTDTQYF. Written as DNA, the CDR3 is TGTGCCAGCACCCTTAGAGGAGGGATGTCGGCGCGGTCTAGCACAGATACGCAGTATTTT.

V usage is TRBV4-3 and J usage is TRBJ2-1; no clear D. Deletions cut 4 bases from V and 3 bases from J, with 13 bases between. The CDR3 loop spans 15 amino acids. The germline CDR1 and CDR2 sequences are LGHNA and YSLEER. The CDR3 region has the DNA TGCGCCAGCAGCCCCTCGAGGCAGTACTACAATGAGCAGTTCTTC. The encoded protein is CASSPSRQYYNEQFF.

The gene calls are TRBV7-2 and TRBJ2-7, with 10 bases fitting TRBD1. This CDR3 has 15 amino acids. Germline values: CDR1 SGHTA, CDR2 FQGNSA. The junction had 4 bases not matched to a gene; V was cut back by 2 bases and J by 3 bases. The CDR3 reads CASSLKTGGYYEQYF. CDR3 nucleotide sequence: TGTGCCAGCAGCTTAAAGACAGGGGGCTACTACGAGCAGTACTTC.

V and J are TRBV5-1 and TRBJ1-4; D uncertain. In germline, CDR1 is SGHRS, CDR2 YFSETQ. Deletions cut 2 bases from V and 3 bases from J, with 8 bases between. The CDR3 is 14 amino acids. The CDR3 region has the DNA TGCGCCAGCAGCTTTTCGGGTCCTAATGAAAAACTGTTTTTT. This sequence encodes CASSFSGPNEKLFF.

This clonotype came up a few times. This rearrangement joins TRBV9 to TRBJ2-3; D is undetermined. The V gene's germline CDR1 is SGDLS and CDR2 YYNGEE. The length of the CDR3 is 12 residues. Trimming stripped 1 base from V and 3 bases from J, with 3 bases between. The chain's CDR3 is CASSVRTDTQYF. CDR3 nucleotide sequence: TGTGCCAGCAGCGTAAGGACAGATACGCAGTATTTT.

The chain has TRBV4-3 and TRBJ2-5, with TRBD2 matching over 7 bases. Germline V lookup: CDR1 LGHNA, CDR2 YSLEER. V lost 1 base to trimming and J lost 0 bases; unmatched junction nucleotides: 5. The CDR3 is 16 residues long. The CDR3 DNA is TGCGCCAGCAGCCAAGTCCTAGCGGCGTACCAAGAGACCCAGTACTTC. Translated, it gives CASSQVLAAYQETQYF.

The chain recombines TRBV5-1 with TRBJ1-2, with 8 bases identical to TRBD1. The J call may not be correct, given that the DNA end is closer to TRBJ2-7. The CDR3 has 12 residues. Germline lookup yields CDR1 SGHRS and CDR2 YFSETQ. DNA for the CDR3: TGCGCCAGCAGCTGGACAGGGCACAAGCAGTACTTC. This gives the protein CASSWTGHKQYF.

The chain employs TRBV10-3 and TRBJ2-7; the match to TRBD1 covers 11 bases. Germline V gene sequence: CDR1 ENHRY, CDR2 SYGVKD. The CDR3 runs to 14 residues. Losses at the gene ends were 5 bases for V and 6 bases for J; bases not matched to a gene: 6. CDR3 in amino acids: CAISSRDRGTEQYF. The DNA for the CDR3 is TGTGCCATCAGTTCCCGGGACAGGGGGACCGAGCAGTACTTC.

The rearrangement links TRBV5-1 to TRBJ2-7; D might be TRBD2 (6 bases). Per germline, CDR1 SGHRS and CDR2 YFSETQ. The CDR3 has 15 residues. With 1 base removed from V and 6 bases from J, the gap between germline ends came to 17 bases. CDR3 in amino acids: CASSLSGLGGREQYF. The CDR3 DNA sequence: TGCGCCAGCAGCTTGAGCGGGCTGGGGGGTCGCGAGCAGTACTTC.

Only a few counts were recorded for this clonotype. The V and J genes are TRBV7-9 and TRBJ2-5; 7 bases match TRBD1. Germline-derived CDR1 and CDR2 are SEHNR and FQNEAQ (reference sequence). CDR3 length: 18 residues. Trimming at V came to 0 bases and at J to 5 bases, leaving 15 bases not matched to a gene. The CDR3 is CASSLAPWDRSRHETQYF. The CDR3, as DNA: TGTGCCAGCAGCTTAGCCCCCTGGGACAGATCACGCCACGAGACCCAGTACTTC.

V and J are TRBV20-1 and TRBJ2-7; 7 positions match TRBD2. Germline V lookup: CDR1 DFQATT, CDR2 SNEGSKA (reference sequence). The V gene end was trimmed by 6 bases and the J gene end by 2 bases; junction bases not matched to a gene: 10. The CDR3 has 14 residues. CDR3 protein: CSASRASGAYEQYF. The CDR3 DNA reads TGCAGTGCGAGTAGGGCTAGCGGAGCCTACGAGCAGTACTTC.

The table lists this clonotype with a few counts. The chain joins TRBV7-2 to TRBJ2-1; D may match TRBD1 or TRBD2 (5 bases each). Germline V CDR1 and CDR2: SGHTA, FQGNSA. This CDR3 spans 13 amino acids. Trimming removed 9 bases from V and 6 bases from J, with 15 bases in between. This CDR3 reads CASTQGPGNEQFF. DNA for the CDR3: TGTGCCAGTACCCAGGGACCCGGCAATGAGCAGTTCTTC.

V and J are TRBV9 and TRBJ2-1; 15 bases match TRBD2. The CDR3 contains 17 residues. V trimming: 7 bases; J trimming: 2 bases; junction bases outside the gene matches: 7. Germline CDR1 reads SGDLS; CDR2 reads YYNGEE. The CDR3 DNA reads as TGTGCCAGCTCCGGGACTAGCGGGAGGATTACCTACAATGAGCAGTTCTTC. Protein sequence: CASSGTSGRITYNEQFF.

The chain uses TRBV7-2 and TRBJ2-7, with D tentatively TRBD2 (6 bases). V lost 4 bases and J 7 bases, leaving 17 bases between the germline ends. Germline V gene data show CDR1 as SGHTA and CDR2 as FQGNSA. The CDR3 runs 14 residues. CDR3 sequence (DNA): TGTGCCAGCAGCTACCAGCGGGCCTCTACGGAGCAGTACTTC. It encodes CASSYQRASTEQYF.

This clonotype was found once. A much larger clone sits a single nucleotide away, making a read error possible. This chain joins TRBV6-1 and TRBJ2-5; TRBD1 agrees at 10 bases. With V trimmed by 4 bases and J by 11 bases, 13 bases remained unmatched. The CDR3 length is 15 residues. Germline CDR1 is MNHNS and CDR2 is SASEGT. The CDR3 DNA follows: TGTGCCAGCAGTGCGGACAGGGGGGAATACAATGAGCAGTACTTC. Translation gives CASSADRGEYNEQYF.